One sample yielded the 10 T cell receptor beta chains listed below, sequenced in a study of read filtering for tumor transcriptome and immune sequencing. The library was built from roughly 400 ng RNA with molecular barcoded adaptors for alpha/delta and beta/gamma chains. TCRdb fed the reads into MiXCR, producing one record per CDR3 protein. The sample gives tens of thousands of distinct CDR3 sequences, approximately 17% of which show up once; roughly 17% is in the top ten. The sample was a population of CD138-negative cells sorted from bone marrow. The receptor set was obtained from a donor at least 40 years old with multiple myeloma.

By share, this clonotype ranks as medium-sized. The chain recombines TRBV2 with TRBJ2-1; 7 bases agree with TRBD2. V gave up 4 bases and J gave up 7 bases; unmatched junction bases: 7. CDR1 and CDR2 (germline): SNHLY, FYNNEI. The CDR3 is made up of 14 amino acids. For the CDR3, the DNA is TGTGCCAGCAGTGGGGGAGGGCCGGAGAATGAGCAGTTCTTC. This gives the protein CASSGGGPENEQFF.

This clonotype showed up many times. This CDR3 reads CSASQDRVHQPQHF. CDR3 in DNA: TGCAGTGCTAGCCAGGACAGGGTGCATCAGCCCCAGCATTTT. The chain has TRBV20-1 and TRBJ1-5; 8 positions agree with TRBD1. From germline, CDR1 is DFQATT and CDR2 SNEGSKA (reference sequence). The CDR3 sequence is 14 residues long. J lost 5 bases, V lost 3 bases, and 6 bases had no gene match.

The table lists this clonotype with many counts. CDR3 amino acids: CASSIRGAGELFF. The CDR3 nucleotides are TGTGCCAGCAGCATCCGGGGGGCCGGGGAGCTGTTTTTT. The J gene is TRBJ2-2, the V gene TRBV27; 7 nucleotides agree with TRBD2. Germline V CDR1 and CDR2: MNHEY, SMNVEV (reference sequence). J was trimmed by 6 bases and V by 6 bases; bases with no gene match: 4. This CDR3 is built from 13 residues.

The sample holds many counts of this clonotype. The rearrangement links TRBV5-5 to TRBJ2-3, with 8 bases that match TRBD1. The CDR3 extends over 16 amino acids. CDR1 and CDR2 (germline): SGHKS, YYEKEE (reference sequence). After removal of 4 bases from V and 0 bases from J, the junction contained 7 bases not matched to a gene. DNA of the CDR3: TGTGCCAGCAGCGCTCAGGGGGCGCAGAGCACAGATACGCAGTATTTT. Residues: CASSAQGAQSTDTQYF. Full variable domain (missing parts from reference TRBV5-5 and TRBJ2-3): DAGVTQSPTHLIKTRGQQVTLRCSPISGHKSVSWYQQVLGQGPQFIFQYYEKEERGRGNFPDRFSARQFPNYSSELNVNALLLGDSALYLCASSAQGAQSTDTQYFGPGTRLTVL.

This rearrangement joins TRBV20-1 to TRBJ1-2; D ambiguous. Between the trimmed V and J ends, which lost 3 bases and 1 base, there was a span of 9 bases. This CDR3 contains 13 residues. Germline CDR1 is DFQATT and CDR2 is SNEGSKA (reference sequence). The CDR3 sequence is CSARDPLNYGYTF. In nucleotides, the CDR3 is TGCAGTGCTAGGGATCCGCTTAACTATGGCTACACCTTC.

This clonotype was seen repeatedly, ten times or more. The rearrangement uses TRBV18 and TRBJ2-2, with 10 positions matching TRBD2. V trimming: 4 bases; J trimming: 2 bases; junction bases outside the gene matches: 1. The CDR3 length is 15 residues. The germline V gene has CDR1 KGHSH and CDR2 LQKENI. The chain's CDR3 is CASSRTSGNTGELFF. CDR3 in DNA: TGTGCCAGCTCACGGACTAGCGGTAACACCGGGGAGCTGTTTTTT.

The J gene is TRBJ2-1, the V gene TRBV4-1; TRBD2 might be the D (7 bases). CDR1 is MGHRA, CDR2 YSYEKL, per germline. CDR3 length equals 17 residues. Trimming took 2 bases from V and 9 from J, leaving 23 bases between them. CDR3 nucleotide sequence: TGCGCCAGCAGCCAAAGTCGATTGGGGGGGGGGCTGGGTGAGCAGTTCTTC. This encodes CASSQSRLGGGLGEQFF.

This clonotype was counted ten times or more. The J gene is TRBJ2-5, the V gene TRBV20-1, with a weak D call TRBD1 (6 bases). V lost 0 bases and J 4 bases, leaving 15 bases between the germline ends. CDR1 is DFQATT and CDR2 is SNEGSKA in the germline V gene (reference sequence). The CDR3 totals 15 residues. CDR3 coding DNA: TGCAGTGCTAGAGATCCACAGGGTGGCCTAGAGACCCAGTACTTC. Encoded protein: CSARDPQGGLETQYF.

This clonotype was seen only once. A much larger clone sits a single nucleotide away, making a read error possible. The genes are TRBV29-1 and TRBJ2-5; tentative D call: TRBD2 (5 bases). This CDR3 has 11 residues. The germline CDR1 and CDR2 sequences are SQVTM and ANQGSEA. CDR3 sequence reads: CSVRVVETQSF. CDR3 coding DNA: TGCAGCGTGAGGGTGGTGGAGACCCAGTCCTTC.

This clonotype came up many times. The chain is built from TRBV7-8 and TRBJ2-5; 9 nucleotides match TRBD2. CDR3 size: 16 residues. Germline CDR1 reads SGHVS; CDR2 reads FQNEAQ. V was clipped by 5 bases and J by 0 bases; unmatched bases: 7. The CDR3 sequence is CASSRRLADNQETQYF. As DNA, the CDR3 is TGTGCCAGCAGCAGGCGACTAGCGGATAACCAAGAGACCCAGTACTTC.